The rows below give T cell receptor beta chains drawn from one sample of a study of a mutant IDH1 vaccine in newly diagnosed glioma. Profiling relied on immunoSEQ multiplex PCR, and the TCRdb table lists in-frame clones only, not all of them. The repertoire holds roughly 84,000 clones, with more than 65% as singletons. The sample consisted of PBMCs, taken from a glioma patient treated with radiotherapy, temozolomide or both. All receptors come from a man between 35 and 55 years old with glioma. Some clones in this sample may be carry-over from other donors' samples. CDR3s include the opening cysteine and the closing phenylalanine or tryptophan. A D gene is named only where the DNA matches it firmly. Not all rows give a size; the values are once, few, many and, for expanded clones, a class.

j_call: TRBJ1-6; d_call: TRBD1; clone_size: NA; v_call: TRBV7-2; cdr3_aa: CASSLYAGQPNSPLHF; cdr3_nt: TGTGCCAGCAGCTTATACGCGGGACAGCCTAATTCACCCCTCCACTTT
j_call: TRBJ1-2; d_call: TRBD1; clone_size: few; v_call: TRBV7-2; cdr3_aa: CASSPGTGLTGGYTF; cdr3_nt: TGTGCCAGCAGCCCGGGGACAGGGTTAACAGGTGGCTACACCTTC
j_call: TRBJ2-7; d_call: NA; clone_size: NA; v_call: TRBV6-6; cdr3_aa: CATTGPNAYEQYF; cdr3_nt: TGTGCCACCACAGGTCCGAATGCCTACGAGCAGTACTTC
j_call: TRBJ1-1; d_call: NA; clone_size: NA; v_call: TRBV2; cdr3_aa: CASSERPRLNTEAFF; cdr3_nt: TGTGCCAGCAGTGAACGGCCGAGGCTGAACACTGAAGCTTTCTTT
j_call: TRBJ1-2; d_call: NA; clone_size: NA; v_call: TRBV2; cdr3_aa: CASSDAGSTPYTF; cdr3_nt: TGTGCCAGCAGTGATGCGGGGAGCACCCCATACACCTTC
j_call: TRBJ1-5; d_call: TRBD1; clone_size: NA; v_call: TRBV30; cdr3_aa: CAWSAGGTGNQPQHF; cdr3_nt: TGTGCCTGGAGTGCAGGGGGTACGGGCAATCAGCCCCAGCATTTT
j_call: TRBJ1-4; d_call: NA; clone_size: few; v_call: TRBV5-1; cdr3_aa: CASSPKGLFF; cdr3_nt: TGCGCCAGCAGCCCGAAGGGACTGTTTTTT
j_call: TRBJ1-5; d_call: TRBD1; clone_size: NA; v_call: TRBV5-3; cdr3_aa: CARSSKYRDRALLSNQPQHF; cdr3_nt: TGTGCCAGAAGCTCTAAGTACCGGGACAGGGCACTATTGAGCAATCAGCCCCAGCATTTT
j_call: TRBJ2-1; d_call: NA; clone_size: once; v_call: TRBV19; cdr3_aa: CASRSDSLYNEQFF; cdr3_nt: TGTGCCAGTAGGTCGGACAGCCTCTACAATGAGCAGTTCTTC
j_call: TRBJ1-3; d_call: NA; clone_size: once; v_call: TRBV15; cdr3_aa: CATSRGTAGNTIYF; cdr3_nt: TGTGCCACCAGCAGAGGGACAGCGGGAAACACCATATATTTT
j_call: TRBJ1-5; d_call: TRBD1; clone_size: once; v_call: TRBV5-5; cdr3_aa: CASSLLGGSGGNQPQHF; cdr3_nt: TGTGCCAGCAGCTTATTGGGCGGGTCAGGGGGAAATCAGCCCCAGCATTTT
j_call: TRBJ2-3; d_call: TRBD1; clone_size: NA; v_call: TRBV27; cdr3_aa: CASSRRTGHGQDTQYF; cdr3_nt: TGTGCCAGCAGTAGAAGGACAGGACATGGGCAAGATACGCAGTATTTT
j_call: TRBJ2-7; d_call: TRBD1; clone_size: few; v_call: TRBV7-2; cdr3_aa: CASRLWTGNEQYF; cdr3_nt: TGTGCCAGCAGACTCTGGACAGGGAACGAGCAGTACTTC
j_call: TRBJ2-7; d_call: NA; clone_size: NA; v_call: TRBV5-6; cdr3_aa: CASSKDNSYEQYF; cdr3_nt: TGTGCCAGCAGCAAGGACAACTCCTACGAGCAGTACTTC
j_call: TRBJ2-7; d_call: NA; clone_size: NA; v_call: TRBV9; cdr3_aa: CASSGSDPSYEQYF; cdr3_nt: TGTGCCAGCAGCGGTAGCGACCCATCCTACGAGCAGTACTTC